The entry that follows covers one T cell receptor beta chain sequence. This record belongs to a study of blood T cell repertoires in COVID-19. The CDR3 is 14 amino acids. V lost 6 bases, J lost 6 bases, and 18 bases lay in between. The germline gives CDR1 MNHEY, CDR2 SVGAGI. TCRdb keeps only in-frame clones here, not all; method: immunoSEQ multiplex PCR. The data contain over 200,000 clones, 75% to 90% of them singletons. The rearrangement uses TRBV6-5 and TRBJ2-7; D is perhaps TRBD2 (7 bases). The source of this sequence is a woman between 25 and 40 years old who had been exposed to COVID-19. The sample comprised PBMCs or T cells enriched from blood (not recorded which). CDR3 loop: CASSPSTGRVEQYF. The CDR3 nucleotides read TGTGCCAGCAGCCCCTCCACAGGGAGGGTCGAGCAGTACTTC.